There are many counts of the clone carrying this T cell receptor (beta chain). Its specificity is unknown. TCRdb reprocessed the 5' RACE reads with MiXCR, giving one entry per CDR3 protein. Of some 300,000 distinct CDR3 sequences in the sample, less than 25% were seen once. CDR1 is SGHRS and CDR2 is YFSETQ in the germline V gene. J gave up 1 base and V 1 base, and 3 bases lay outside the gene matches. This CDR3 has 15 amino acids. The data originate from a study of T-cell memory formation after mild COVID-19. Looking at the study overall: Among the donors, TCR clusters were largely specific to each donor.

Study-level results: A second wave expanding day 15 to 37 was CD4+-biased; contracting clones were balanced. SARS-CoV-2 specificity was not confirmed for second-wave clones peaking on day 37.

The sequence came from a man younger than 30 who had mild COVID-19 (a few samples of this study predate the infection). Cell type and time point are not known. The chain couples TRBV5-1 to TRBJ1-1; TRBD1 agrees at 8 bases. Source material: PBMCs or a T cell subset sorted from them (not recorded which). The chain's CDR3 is CASSLPGGTNTEAFF. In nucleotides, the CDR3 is TGCGCCAGCAGCTTGCCAGGGGGCACGAACACTGAAGCTTTCTTT.